This T cell receptor beta chain was sequenced in a study of cytomegalovirus exposure and HLA in healthy donors. The PCR was carried out with 60 Vbeta primers and 13 Jbeta primers. TCRdb's table, derived via immunoSEQ multiplex PCR, lists solely in-frame clones and lacks some. The data hold about 180,000 clones, with about two thirds observed a single time. Germline values: CDR1 SQVTM, CDR2 ANQGSEA. CDR3 length equals 13 residues. Trimming pared 6 bases from V and 0 bases from J, leaving 11 bases between. This clonotype was sampled from a human donor in good health. The chain has TRBV29-1 and TRBJ1-2; D gene unclear. The sequencing input was PBMCs. The CDR3 loop is CSVDAGSNYGYTF. The DNA for the CDR3 is TGCAGCGTCGATGCAGGCTCTAACTATGGCTACACCTTC.